These 29 T cell receptor beta chains originate from one sample sequenced in a study of CD8+CD57+ T cells in acquired aplastic anemia. Both TCR beta VDJ combination and CDR3 sequence profiling were carried out. Genomic DNA was the template for this profiling. In TCRdb, the reads were re-called with MiXCR into one record per CDR3 protein. In the table there are a few hundred thousand distinct CDR3 sequences, roughly 59% of which are singletons. Only patients with CD8+CD57+ cell expansion on flow cytometry were chosen for sequencing. The source material was sorted CD4+, CD8+, or CD8+CD57+ T cells (not recorded which) from PBMCs. The receptors come from a human donor with aplastic anemia.

This chain connects TRBV10-3 to TRBJ2-2; D might be TRBD2 (7 bases). V was pared by 5 bases and J by 0 bases, with 13 bases between. CDR3 size: 16 residues. Germline V lookup: CDR1 ENHRY, CDR2 SYGVKD. In DNA, the CDR3 is TGTGCCATCAGTCCTGGGGGGGGCGCGAACACCGGGGAGCTGTTTTTT. This gives the protein CAISPGGGANTGELFF.

The chain joins TRBV10-3 to TRBJ2-6; the match to TRBD1 covers 7 bases. The trim removed 2 bases at V and 4 bases at J, leaving 5 bases unmatched. The CDR3 extends over 16 amino acids. Germline V gene lookup returns CDR1 ENHRY and CDR2 SYGVKD. CDR3 nucleotide sequence: TGTGCCATCAGTGAGGCAGGGGGTAGAGGGGCCAACGTCCTGACTTTC. The encoded protein is CAISEAGGRGANVLTF.

This clonotype showed up just a few times. The rearrangement joins TRBV24-1 to TRBJ2-2; 7 nucleotides match TRBD1. The CDR3 covers 14 residues. V lost 10 bases to trimming and J lost 3 bases; unmatched junction nucleotides: 7. CDR1 is KGHDR and CDR2 is SFDVKD in the germline V gene. This CDR3 reads CATKGQGDTGELFF. As DNA, the CDR3 is TGTGCCACTAAAGGGCAGGGGGACACCGGGGAGCTGTTTTTT.

The V gene is TRBV19, the J gene TRBJ1-4, with D unresolved. The CDR3 loop spans 16 amino acids. Per germline, CDR1 LNHDA and CDR2 SQIVND (reference sequence). V was pared by 0 bases and J by 4 bases, with 12 bases between. CDR3 sequence (DNA): TGTGCCAGTAGTATAGACCCAGGAAGAGATAATGAAAAACTGTTTTTT. Amino acid sequence: CASSIDPGRDNEKLFF.

This clonotype appeared once. The rearrangement uses TRBV18 and TRBJ1-3; TRBD1 aligns across 7 bases. Germline V gene data show CDR1 as KGHSH and CDR2 as LQKENI. The CDR3 spans 16 residues. Unmatched junction bases numbered 8, after V lost 5 bases and J lost 1 base. The CDR3 loop reads CASSTGTASSGNTIYF. CDR3 nucleotides: TGTGCCAGCTCAACGGGGACAGCCTCATCTGGAAACACCATATATTTT.

The chain recombines TRBV2 with TRBJ2-3; 7 bases match TRBD1. CDR1 is SNHLY, CDR2 FYNNEI, per germline. The length of the CDR3 is 14 residues. V shed 4 bases and J 2 bases; nucleotides not matched to a gene: 3. The CDR3 bases are TGTGCCAGCAGTGGCGGACAGGACACAGATACGCAGTATTTT. Protein product: CASSGGQDTDTQYF.

This clonotype has ten or more counts. The chain carries TRBV7-9 and TRBJ2-5; D possibly corresponds to TRBD2 (6 bases). Between the trimmed V and J ends, which lost 1 base and 4 bases, there was a span of 16 bases. Germline V gene lookup returns CDR1 SEHNR and CDR2 FQNEAQ (reference sequence). The CDR3 runs to 16 residues. Here the CDR3 reads CASSLVTGRGRETQYF. The DNA of the CDR3 is TGTGCCAGCAGCTTAGTCACCGGGAGAGGGAGAGAGACCCAGTACTTC.

A word on this clonotype: The conserved phenylalanine or tryptophan normally closing the CDR3 is absent here, so this likely arose from a read error. The DNA is left out, because the CDR3 cannot be placed on it with certainty; the CDR3 is given as TCRdb lists it. The chain employs TRBV5-4 and TRBJ2-3. The CDR3 spans 11 amino acids, including both terminal residues. Germline CDR1 reads SGHNT; CDR2 reads YYREEE (reference sequence). This chain's CDR3 is CASSLDQPSLY.

This clonotype was recorded once. This rearrangement joins TRBV2 to TRBJ2-7; tentatively, D is TRBD1 or TRBD2 (7 bases each). Trimming pared 8 bases from V and 1 base from J, leaving 24 bases between. Per germline, CDR1 SNHLY and CDR2 FYNNEI. The length of the CDR3 is 17 residues. CDR3 sequence (DNA): TGTGCCAGCGCGGAAGCGGGACAGAAAAAGGCGTCCTACGAGCAGTACTTC. Amino acids: CASAEAGQKKASYEQYF. The variable domain in full, completed from reference TRBV2 and TRBJ2-7, reads EPEVTQTPSHQVTQMGQEVILRCVPISNHLYFYWYRQILGQKVEFLVSFYNNEISEKSEIFDDQFSVERPDGSNFTLKIRSTKLEDSAMYFCASAEAGQKKASYEQYFGPGTRLTVT.

The V gene is TRBV9, the J gene TRBJ2-3; possible D gene TRBD2, 5 bases. Trimming removed 0 bases from V and 6 bases from J, with 11 bases in between. The length of the CDR3 is 14 residues. The germline V gene has CDR1 SGDLS and CDR2 YYNGEE. This chain's CDR3 is CASSVVGAWDTQYF. CDR3 bases: TGTGCCAGCAGCGTAGTGGGAGCTTGGGATACGCAGTATTTT.

In its sample, this clonotype was seen once. The J gene is TRBJ1-6, the V gene TRBV5-1; D perhaps matches TRBD1 (6 bases). Germline V gene data show CDR1 as SGHRS and CDR2 as YFSETQ. The CDR3 consists of 16 residues. V was cut by 4 bases and J by 7 bases, with 18 bases left in between. Here the CDR3 reads CASSPVGGYYNSPLHF. The DNA for the CDR3 is TGCGCCAGCAGCCCGGTAGGGGGATACTACAATTCACCCCTCCACTTT.

The table lists this clonotype with a few counts. The chain employs TRBV2 and TRBJ2-3, with 13 positions matching TRBD2. The germline V gene encodes CDR1 SNHLY and CDR2 FYNNEI. The CDR3 has 18 amino acids. The junction had 14 bases not matched to a gene; V was cut back by 8 bases and J by 3 bases. The CDR3 spells CASRGLAGVGWETDTQYF. CDR3 nucleotides: TGTGCCAGCCGTGGACTAGCGGGAGTAGGATGGGAGACAGATACGCAGTATTTT. Full variable domain (remainder filled in from reference TRBV2 and TRBJ2-3): EPEVTQTPSHQVTQMGQEVILRCVPISNHLYFYWYRQILGQKVEFLVSFYNNEISEKSEIFDDQFSVERPDGSNFTLKIRSTKLEDSAMYFCASRGLAGVGWETDTQYFGPGTRLTVL.

Points on this clonotype: One end of the junction varies from germline; a read error may be responsible. This CDR3 is CASSSGSAYEQYF. The DNA for the CDR3 is TGTGCCAGCAGTTCCGGGTCTGCCTACGAGCAGTACTTC. This rearrangement joins TRBV24-1 to TRBJ2-7; no firm D call. CDR1 and CDR2 (germline): KGHDR, SFDVKD. The CDR3 sequence is 13 residues long.

The table lists this clonotype with many counts. The chain is built from TRBV11-2 and TRBJ2-1, with 7 bases identical to TRBD1. The CDR3 has 13 amino acids. The J segment lost 13 bases and the V segment lost 2 bases, leaving 8 bases of the junction unmatched. Germline V gives CDR1 SGHAT, CDR2 FQNNGV. Here the CDR3 DNA reads TGTGCCAGCAGCTTACCCGACAGGGTTGAACAGTTCTTC. Protein: CASSLPDRVEQFF.

This clonotype was recorded many times. The chain employs TRBV12-3 or TRBV12-4 and TRBJ2-1, with unresolved D. V lost 3 bases and J lost 5, with 8 bases in between. The CDR3 loop spans 13 amino acids. In nucleotides, the CDR3 is TGTGCCAGCAGTTTCACGAACGACAATGAGCAGTTCTTC. Residues: CASSFTNDNEQFF.

J is TRBJ2-3 and V is TRBV2; TRBD1 aligns across 11 bases. The CDR3 runs to 16 residues. J was trimmed by 1 base and V by 6 bases; bases with no gene match: 6. Germline V gene lookup returns CDR1 SNHLY and CDR2 FYNNEI. CDR3 nucleotides: TGTGCCAGCAGGGACAGGGGGCAAGTGGGCACAGATACGCAGTATTTT. Residues: CASRDRGQVGTDTQYF. Full variable domain (remainder filled in from reference TRBV2 and TRBJ2-3): EPEVTQTPSHQVTQMGQEVILRCVPISNHLYFYWYRQILGQKVEFLVSFYNNEISEKSEIFDDQFSVERPDGSNFTLKIRSTKLEDSAMYFCASRDRGQVGTDTQYFGPGTRLTVL.

As for this clonotype: Sequence at one end of the junction differs from germline and may be a read error. V gene TRBV20-1 combines with J gene TRBJ2-5; no clear D. The CDR3 spans 14 residues. In germline, CDR1 is DFQATT, CDR2 SNEGSKA (reference sequence). The CDR3 spells CSASDFFDQETQYF. Written as DNA, the CDR3 is TGCAGTGCTAGTGACTTTTTTGACCAGGAGACCCAGTACTTC.

The J gene is TRBJ2-5, the V gene TRBV7-9; D is unclear. V lost 4 bases and J 5 bases, leaving 14 bases between the germline ends. This CDR3 region has 14 residues. CDR1 SEHNR and CDR2 FQNEAQ come from the germline V gene (reference sequence). This CDR3 reads CASSSDVRRETQYF. Written as DNA, the CDR3 is TGTGCCAGCAGCTCAGACGTTCGCCGGGAGACCCAGTACTTC. The full variable domain, rest sourced from reference TRBV7-9 and TRBJ2-5, is DTGVSQNPRHKITKRGQNVTFRCDPISEHNRLYWYRQTLGQGPEFLTYFQNEAQLEKSRLLSDRFSAERPKGSFSTLEIQRTEQGDSAMYLCASSSDVRRETQYFGPGTRLLVL.

J is TRBJ2-2 and V is TRBV24-1; 10 nucleotides match TRBD2. V dropped 12 bases and J dropped 5; count of bases not matched to a gene: 8. The germline gives CDR1 KGHDR, CDR2 SFDVKD. The CDR3 runs to 14 residues. CDR3 DNA: TGTGCCTCTTCAGCGGGGGGGCGTACCGGGGAGCTGTTTTTT. Translated, it gives CASSAGGRTGELFF.

This chain joins TRBV10-3 and TRBJ2-1; 7 bases align to TRBD2. The CDR3 covers 13 residues. After removal of 4 bases from V and 5 bases from J, the junction contained 2 bases not matched to a gene. CDR1 is ENHRY, CDR2 SYGVKD, per germline. As DNA, the CDR3 is TGTGCCATCAGTGGGGACTACCACAATGAGCAGTTCTTC. Translated, it gives CAISGDYHNEQFF.

The genes are TRBV20-1 and TRBJ2-5; D could derive from TRBD1 or TRBD2 (5 bases each). Germline CDR1 reads DFQATT; CDR2 reads SNEGSKA (reference sequence). This CDR3 contains 16 residues. Trimming removed 6 bases from V and 4 bases from J, with 24 bases in between. The chain's CDR3 is CSAKVEGGQGTETQYF. In DNA form, the CDR3 reads TGCAGTGCCAAAGTAGAGGGCGGGCAGGGAACAGAGACCCAGTACTTC.

The chain is built from TRBV12-3 or TRBV12-4 and TRBJ2-5, with 7 nucleotides matching TRBD2. The junction had 2 bases not matched to a gene; V was cut back by 2 bases and J by 5 bases. This CDR3 has 13 residues. The CDR3 DNA reads as TGTGCCAGCAGTTTATGGGGGGGGGAGACCCAGTACTTC. It codes for CASSLWGGETQYF.

This sequence joins TRBV20-1 and TRBJ2-7; D may correspond to TRBD1 or TRBD2 (6 bases each). With 0 bases removed from V and 6 bases from J, the gap between germline ends came to 21 bases. Germline V gene data show CDR1 as DFQATT and CDR2 as SNEGSKA (reference sequence). The CDR3 loop spans 16 amino acids. The CDR3 region is CSARDQGGKGGTEQYF. CDR3 DNA: TGCAGTGCTAGAGATCAGGGCGGGAAGGGGGGTACCGAGCAGTACTTC.

This chain uses TRBV7-2 with TRBJ2-6; D might be TRBD2 (5 bases). CDR3 length: 15 amino acids. Germline V gene sequence: CDR1 SGHTA, CDR2 FQGNSA. Trimming pared 5 bases from V and 2 bases from J, leaving 10 bases between. CDR3 DNA: TGTGCCAGCAGCGCAACAGCGGCTGGGGCCAACGTCCTGACTTTC. Translating it yields CASSATAAGANVLTF.

The CDR3 spells CATSEAGGNQPQHF. The CDR3 coding sequence is TGTGCCACCAGTGAGGCAGGCGGCAATCAGCCCCAGCATTTT. The chain combines TRBV24-1 with TRBJ1-5; D ambiguous. CDR3 size: 14 residues. Germline-derived CDR1 and CDR2 are KGHDR and SFDVKD. V was shortened by 4 bases and J by 2 bases, with 8 bases between the two germline ends.

Ten or more counts support this clonotype. The rearrangement joins TRBV20-1 to TRBJ2-5; TRBD2 matches 11 bases. This CDR3 spans 19 amino acids. The V gene's germline CDR1 is DFQATT and CDR2 SNEGSKA (reference sequence). With V trimmed by 0 bases and J by 0 bases, 12 bases remained unmatched. The CDR3 reads CSARDQRLAGGFYQETQYF. DNA of the CDR3: TGCAGTGCTAGAGATCAGAGATTAGCGGGGGGGTTCTACCAAGAGACCCAGTACTTC.

Regarding this clonotype: The conserved final phenylalanine or tryptophan is absent from the CDR3, which likely points to a read error. The chain uses TRBV10-2 and TRBJ1-1; TRBD1 aligns across 7 bases. The CDR3 is 14 residues long. Germline V lookup: CDR1 WSHSY, CDR2 SAAADI. J was trimmed by 5 bases and V by 11 bases; bases with no gene match: 14. CDR3 region: CACALSTGMTEAFL. In nucleotides, the CDR3 is TGCGCCTGCGCATTATCGACAGGGATGACTGAAGCTTTCCTT.

As for this clonotype: A read error may produce the germline difference seen at one junction end. The chain recombines TRBV20-1 with TRBJ1-1; 7 bases line up with TRBD1. CDR3 size: 12 residues. Germline V gene data show CDR1 as DFQATT and CDR2 as SNEGSKA (reference sequence). This CDR3 is CSGRQGNTEAFF. The CDR3 coding sequence is TGCAGTGGTAGACAGGGTAACACTGAAGCTTTCTTT.

In this sample, this clonotype turned up once. The chain has TRBV28 and TRBJ1-2; weak D call: TRBD1 (5 bases). The CDR3 length is 14 residues. Trimming cost V 5 bases and J 1 base, with 11 bases left between them. Germline V gene data show CDR1 as MDHEN and CDR2 as SYDVKM. The CDR3 is CASSPGGGNYGYTF. DNA for the CDR3: TGTGCCAGCAGTCCGGGCGGGGGTAACTATGGCTACACCTTC.